The T cell receptor (beta chain) under discussion was sequenced for a study of siplizumab effects on memory and regulatory T cells. Study-wide results and caveats: The alloresponse seemed to draw substantially on naive T cells, which appeared more diverse than memory cells. A mean of about 62% of mappable alloreactive CD4+ clones were Treg-derived with siplizumab, compared with less than 30% in controls. Among sequences traceable to unstimulated CD4+ memory cells, alloreactive ones were significantly reduced by siplizumab.

Some clones are missing from TCRdb's copy, which holds only in-frame ones; the method was immunoSEQ multiplex PCR. The top ten hold 0.55% to 0.65% of the sample, which has about 50,000 clones, under 98% seen once. About this clone itself: Its antigen is currently unknown.

Deletions cut 6 bases from V and 4 bases from J, with 18 bases between. The CDR3 runs to 15 residues. Germline assignment: CDR1 SGHKS and CDR2 YYEKEE (reference sequence). The chain combines TRBV5-5 with TRBJ2-3, with D tentatively TRBD2 (5 bases). Sequenced sample: naive CD4+ T cells sorted from blood. The sequence was obtained from a human donor in good health. Here the CDR3 reads CASNPQRSSADTQYF. CDR3 DNA sequence: TGTGCCAGCAACCCTCAGCGGAGTTCGGCAGATACGCAGTATTTT.